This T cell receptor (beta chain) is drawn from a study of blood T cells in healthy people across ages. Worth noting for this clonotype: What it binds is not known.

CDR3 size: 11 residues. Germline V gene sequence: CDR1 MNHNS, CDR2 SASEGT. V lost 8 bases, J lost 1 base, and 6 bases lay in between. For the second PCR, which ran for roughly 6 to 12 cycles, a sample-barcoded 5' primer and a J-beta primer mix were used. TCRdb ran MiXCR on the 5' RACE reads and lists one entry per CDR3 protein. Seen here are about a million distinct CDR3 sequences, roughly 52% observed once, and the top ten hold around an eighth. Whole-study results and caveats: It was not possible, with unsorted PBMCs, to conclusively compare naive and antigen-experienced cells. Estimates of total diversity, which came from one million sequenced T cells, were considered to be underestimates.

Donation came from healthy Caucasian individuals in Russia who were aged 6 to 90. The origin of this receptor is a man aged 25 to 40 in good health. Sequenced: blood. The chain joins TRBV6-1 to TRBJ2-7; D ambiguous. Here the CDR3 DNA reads TGTGCCAGCCCAGTGTCCTACGAGCAGTACTTC. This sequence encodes CASPVSYEQYF.